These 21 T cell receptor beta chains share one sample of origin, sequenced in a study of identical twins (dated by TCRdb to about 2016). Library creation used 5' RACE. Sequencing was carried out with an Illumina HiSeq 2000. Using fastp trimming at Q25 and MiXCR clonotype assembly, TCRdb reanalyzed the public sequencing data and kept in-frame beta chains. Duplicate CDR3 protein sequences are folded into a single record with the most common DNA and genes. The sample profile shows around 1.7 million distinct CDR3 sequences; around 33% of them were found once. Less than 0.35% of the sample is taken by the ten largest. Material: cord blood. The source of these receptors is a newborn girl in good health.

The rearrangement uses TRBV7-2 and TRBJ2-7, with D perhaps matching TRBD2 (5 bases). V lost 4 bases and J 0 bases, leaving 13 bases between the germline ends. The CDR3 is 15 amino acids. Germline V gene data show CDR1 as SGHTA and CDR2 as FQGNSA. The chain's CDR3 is CASSSNAGGSYEQYF. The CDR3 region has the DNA TGTGCCAGCAGCTCGAACGCCGGAGGCTCCTACGAGCAGTACTTC.

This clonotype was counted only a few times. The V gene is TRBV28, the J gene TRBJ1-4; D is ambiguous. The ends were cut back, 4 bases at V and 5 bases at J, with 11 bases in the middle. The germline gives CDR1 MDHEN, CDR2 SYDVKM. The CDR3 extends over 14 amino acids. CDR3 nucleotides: TGTGCCAGCAGTTCCCCGGGCCCCAATGAAAAACTGTTTTTT. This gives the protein CASSSPGPNEKLFF.

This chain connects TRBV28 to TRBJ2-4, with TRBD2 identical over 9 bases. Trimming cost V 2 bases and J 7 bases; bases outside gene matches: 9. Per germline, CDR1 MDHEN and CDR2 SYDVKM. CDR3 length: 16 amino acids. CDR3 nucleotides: TGTGCCAGCAGTTTAAAGGTTCCTAGCGGGGCGAACATTCAGTACTTC. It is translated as CASSLKVPSGANIQYF.

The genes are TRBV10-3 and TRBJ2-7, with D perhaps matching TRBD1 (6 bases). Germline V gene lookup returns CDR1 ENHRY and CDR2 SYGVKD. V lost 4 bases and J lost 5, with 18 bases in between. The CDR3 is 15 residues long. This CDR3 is CAISVPRGRGHEQYF. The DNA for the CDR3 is TGTGCCATCAGTGTACCTAGGGGGAGAGGCCACGAGCAGTACTTC.

CDR3 sequence (DNA): TGTGCCAGCTCACCTAACTGGTCAGATACGCAGTATTTT. This gives the protein CASSPNWSDTQYF. The rearrangement uses TRBV18 and TRBJ2-3; no clear D gene. Germline loops: CDR1 KGHSH, CDR2 LQKENI. The germline V and J ends were trimmed by 3 bases and 4 bases, with 8 bases remaining between them. The CDR3 loop spans 13 amino acids.

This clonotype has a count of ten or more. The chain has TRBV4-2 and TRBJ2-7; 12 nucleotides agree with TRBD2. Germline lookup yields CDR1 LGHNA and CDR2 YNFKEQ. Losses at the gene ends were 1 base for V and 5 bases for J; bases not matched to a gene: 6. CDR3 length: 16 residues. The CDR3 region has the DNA TGTGCCAGCAGCCAAGCAGGACTAGCGGGAATCGACGAGCAGTACTTC. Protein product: CASSQAGLAGIDEQYF.

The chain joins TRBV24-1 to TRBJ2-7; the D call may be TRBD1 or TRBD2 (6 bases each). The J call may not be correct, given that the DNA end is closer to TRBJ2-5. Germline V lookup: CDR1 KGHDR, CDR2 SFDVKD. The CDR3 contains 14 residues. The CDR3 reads CATSDTRGEETQYF. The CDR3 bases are TGTGCCACCAGTGATACGAGGGGGGAAGAGACCCAGTACTTC.

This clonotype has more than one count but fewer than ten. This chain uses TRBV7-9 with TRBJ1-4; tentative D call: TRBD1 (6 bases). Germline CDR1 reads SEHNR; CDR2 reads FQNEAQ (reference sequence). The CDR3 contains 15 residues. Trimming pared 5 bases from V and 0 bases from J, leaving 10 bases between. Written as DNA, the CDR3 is TGTGCCAGCAGCCCAGGGGCCGCAACTAATGAAAAACTGTTTTTT. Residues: CASSPGAATNEKLFF.

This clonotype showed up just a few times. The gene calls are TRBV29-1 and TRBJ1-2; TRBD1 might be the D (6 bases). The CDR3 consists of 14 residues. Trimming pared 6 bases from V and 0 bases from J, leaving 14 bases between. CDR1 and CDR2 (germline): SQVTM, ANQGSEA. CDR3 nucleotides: TGCAGCGTCAGGGTGGGGGGCTCTAACTATGGCTACACCTTC. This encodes CSVRVGGSNYGYTF.

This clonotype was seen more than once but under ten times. The CDR3 DNA reads as TGCAGTGCTCCTGTCCGCGGTCACCCGTATTTT. Translating it yields CSAPVRGHPYF. V is TRBV20-1 and J is TRBJ2-3; D remains unclear. The CDR3 extends over 11 amino acids. CDR1 is DFQATT and CDR2 is SNEGSKA in the germline V gene (reference sequence). Trimming shortened V by 5 bases and J by 14 bases, and 17 bases separated the two germline ends.

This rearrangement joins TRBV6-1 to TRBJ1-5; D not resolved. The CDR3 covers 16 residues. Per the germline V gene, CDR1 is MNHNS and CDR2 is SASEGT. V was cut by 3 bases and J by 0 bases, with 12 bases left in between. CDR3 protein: CASSDRQTPSNQPQHF. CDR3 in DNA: TGTGCCAGCAGTGACAGGCAAACTCCTAGCAATCAGCCCCAGCATTTT.

In DNA, the CDR3 is TGTGCCAGCAGCAAAGGGCGGGAGGCGTCCTACGGGCAGTACTTC. It is translated as CASSKGREASYGQYF. The J gene is TRBJ2-7, the V gene TRBV21-1. TRBV21-1 is a pseudogene. This CDR3 is built from 15 residues.

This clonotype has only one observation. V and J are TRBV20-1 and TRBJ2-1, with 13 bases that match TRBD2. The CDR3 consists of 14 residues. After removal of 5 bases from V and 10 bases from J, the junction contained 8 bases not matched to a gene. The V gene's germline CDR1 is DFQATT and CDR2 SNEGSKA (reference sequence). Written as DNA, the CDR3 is TGCAGTGCTGTAAAGACTAGCGGGGGGCTGGAGCAGTTCTTC. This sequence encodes CSAVKTSGGLEQFF.

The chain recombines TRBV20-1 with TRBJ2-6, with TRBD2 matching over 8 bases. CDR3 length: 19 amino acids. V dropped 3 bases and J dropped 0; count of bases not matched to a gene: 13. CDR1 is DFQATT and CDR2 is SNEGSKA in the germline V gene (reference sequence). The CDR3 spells CSASPIPSGYFSGANVLTF. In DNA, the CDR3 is TGCAGTGCTAGCCCGATCCCTAGCGGGTACTTCTCTGGGGCCAACGTCCTGACTTTC.

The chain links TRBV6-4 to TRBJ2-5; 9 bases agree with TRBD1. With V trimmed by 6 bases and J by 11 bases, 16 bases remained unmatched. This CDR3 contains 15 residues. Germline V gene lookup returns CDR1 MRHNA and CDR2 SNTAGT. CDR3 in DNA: TGTGCCAGCAGCCTCGACAGGGGGAACTACAATGAGCAGTACTTC. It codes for CASSLDRGNYNEQYF.

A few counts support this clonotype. The CDR3 DNA follows: TGTGCCACCAGTGACCTCCTCCCGGGACATCACTCCAAAAACATTCAGTACTTC. This translates into CATSDLLPGHHSKNIQYF. The rearrangement joins TRBV24-1 to TRBJ2-4, with D tentatively TRBD1 (6 bases). Germline V gene data show CDR1 as KGHDR and CDR2 as SFDVKD. CDR3 length: 18 amino acids. With 4 bases removed from V and 2 bases from J, the gap between germline ends came to 20 bases.

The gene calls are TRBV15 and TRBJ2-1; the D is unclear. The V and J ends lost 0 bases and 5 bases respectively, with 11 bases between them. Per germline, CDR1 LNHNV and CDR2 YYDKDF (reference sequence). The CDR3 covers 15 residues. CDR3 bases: TGTGCCACCAGCAGAGATGTCGGATCCGACAATGAGCAGTTCTTC. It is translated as CATSRDVGSDNEQFF.

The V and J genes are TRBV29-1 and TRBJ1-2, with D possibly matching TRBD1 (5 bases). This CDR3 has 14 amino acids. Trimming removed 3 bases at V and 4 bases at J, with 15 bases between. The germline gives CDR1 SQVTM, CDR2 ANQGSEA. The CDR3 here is CSVERGRGPYGYTF. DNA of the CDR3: TGCAGCGTTGAGAGGGGCCGGGGACCCTATGGCTACACCTTC.

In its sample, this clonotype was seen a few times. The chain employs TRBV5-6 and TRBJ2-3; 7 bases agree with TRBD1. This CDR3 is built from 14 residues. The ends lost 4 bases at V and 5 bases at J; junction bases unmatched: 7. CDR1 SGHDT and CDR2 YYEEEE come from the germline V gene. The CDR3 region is CASSTDRVEDTQYF. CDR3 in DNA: TGTGCCAGCAGCACCGACAGGGTGGAAGATACGCAGTATTTT.

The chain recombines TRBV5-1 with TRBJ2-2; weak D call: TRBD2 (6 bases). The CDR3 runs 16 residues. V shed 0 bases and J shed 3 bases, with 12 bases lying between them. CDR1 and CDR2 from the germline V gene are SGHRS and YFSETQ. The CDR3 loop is CASSLAPSEYTGELFF. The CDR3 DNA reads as TGCGCCAGCAGCTTGGCCCCTAGCGAATACACCGGGGAGCTGTTTTTT.

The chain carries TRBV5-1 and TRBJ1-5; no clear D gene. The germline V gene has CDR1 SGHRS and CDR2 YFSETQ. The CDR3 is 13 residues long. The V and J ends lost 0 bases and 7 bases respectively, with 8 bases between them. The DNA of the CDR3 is TGCGCCAGCAGCTTGGGAATGGGCCAGCCCCAGCATTTT. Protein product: CASSLGMGQPQHF.